This TCR beta chain emerged from a study of blood T cell repertoires in COVID-19. Study details: COVID-19 samples collected from the United States, Italy and Spain covered acute and convalescent phases.

Ages ranged from about 18 to 89 years, with residence in approximately 23 US areas. Participants classified as exposed had met a COVID-19 case within 2 weeks before study entry. V shed 5 bases and J 6 bases; nucleotides not matched to a gene: 6. This CDR3 has 13 amino acids. Under the authors' procedure: Nucleated cell number was recorded as an estimate derived from reference gene primer amplification. Sequencing was performed with immunoSEQ multiplex PCR; in TCRdb, only in-frame clones are kept and a portion is missing. That table is the source of V, J and clone size, and D and trimming were worked out from the DNA. The sample comprises roughly 230,000 clones, 70% to 90% of which are singletons, and about 6.9% rests with the top ten.

The sequenced material came from PBMCs or T cells enriched from blood (not recorded which). The rearrangement joins TRBV12-3 or TRBV12-4 to TRBJ1-2; 7 bases agree with TRBD1. The source is a woman aged 50 to 60 who had been exposed to COVID-19. As DNA, the CDR3 is TGTGCCAGCAGTACAGGGGTTACGGATGGCTACACCTTC. This codes for CASSTGVTDGYTF.